These T cell receptor beta chains were read from a single sample in a study of blood T cell repertoires in COVID-19. Generated by immunoSEQ multiplex PCR, the TCRdb table keeps only in-frame clones and is missing some. The repertoire has some 200,000 clones, roughly four fifths of them found once; the top ten carry over 9.5%. The sample comprised peripheral blood. The receptors were gathered from a middle-aged woman with acute or convalescent COVID-19. CDR3s include the opening cysteine and the closing phenylalanine or tryptophan. Each record gives: D gene, V gene, J gene, clone size, CDR3 protein, CDR3 DNA. The D gene is left open where the match is weak. Rows give clone size only sometimes, using once, few, many, or a class for an expanded clone.

-	TRBV4-3	TRBJ2-1	-	CASSQDRRGTSDEQFF	TGCGCCAGCAGCCAAGATAGGAGGGGAACTAGTGATGAGCAGTTCTTC
-	TRBV9	TRBJ2-5	-	CASSAQWGAQYF	TGTGCCAGCAGCGCCCAGTGGGGGGCCCAGTACTTC
-	TRBV30	TRBJ2-1	once	CAWSPQGLIQGITLGDNEQFF	TGTGCCTGGAGTCCGCAGGGGCTAATCCAAGGCATCACTTTAGGGGACAATGAGCAGTTCTTC
TRBD1	TRBV10-3	TRBJ1-6	-	CAIRGQGDSPLHF	TGTGCCATCAGGGGACAGGGGGATTCACCCCTCCACTTT
TRBD2	TRBV7-2	TRBJ2-5	-	CASSLKLAGGQTQYF	TGTGCCAGCAGCTTAAAACTAGCGGGAGGGCAGACCCAGTACTTC
-	TRBV5-8	TRBJ1-1	-	CASSLVLIEAFF	TGTGCCAGCAGCTTAGTACTCATCGAAGCTTTCTTT
-	TRBV27	TRBJ1-1	-	CASSPRGSLGSEAFF	TGTGCCAGCAGTCCAAGGGGGTCCCTCGGATCGGAAGCTTTCTTT
-	TRBV2	TRBJ2-7	-	CAGGEGDTYEQYF	TGTGCCGGCGGAGAGGGGGATACCTACGAGCAGTACTTC
-	TRBV29-1	TRBJ2-3	-	CSVAGDTDTQYF	TGCAGCGTTGCAGGGGACACAGATACGCAGTATTTT
TRBD1	TRBV27	TRBJ1-2	-	CASSTGPGQGNPSYGYTF	TGTGCCAGCAGTACCGGGCCGGGACAGGGAAACCCTTCTTATGGCTACACCTTC
-	TRBV29-1	TRBJ2-1	-	CSVDWGRDEQFF	TGCAGCGTTGATTGGGGGCGCGATGAGCAGTTCTTC
TRBD2	TRBV11-2	TRBJ2-3	-	CASSLTGGANTDTQYF	TGTGCCAGCAGCTTAACCGGGGGGGCGAACACAGATACGCAGTATTTT
-	TRBV27	TRBJ2-3	-	CASSFFAVGEGGDTQYF	TGTGCCAGCAGTTTTTTCGCGGTGGGGGAAGGGGGAGATACGCAGTATTTT
-	TRBV10-3	TRBJ1-2	-	CAISESKGLSHHGYTF	TGTGCCATCAGTGAGTCTAAGGGACTCTCTCATCATGGCTACACCTTC
TRBD2	TRBV7-2	TRBJ2-1	-	CASSLEGTSGYYNEQFF	TGTGCCAGCAGCTTAGAGGGGACTAGCGGGTACTACAATGAGCAGTTCTTC
TRBD1	TRBV6-5	TRBJ2-7	-	CASSYSTGTGTYEQYF	TGTGCCAGCAGTTACTCGACAGGGACAGGCACCTACGAGCAGTACTTC
TRBD2	TRBV4-2	TRBJ2-1	-	CASSLNEGLAGGPINEQFF	TGTGCCAGCAGCCTGAACGAGGGGCTAGCGGGGGGGCCGATCAATGAGCAGTTCTTC
-	TRBV11-2	TRBJ1-1	-	CASKPRQLNTEAFF	TGTGCCAGCAAACCCCGACAGTTGAACACTGAAGCTTTCTTT
TRBD2	TRBV7-2	TRBJ2-1	-	CASSLARLAGGPFSSNEQFF	TGTGCCAGCAGCTTAGCTCGACTAGCGGGGGGGCCATTTTCATCGAATGAGCAGTTCTTC
-	TRBV4-3	TRBJ1-2	few	CASSPGQSNYGYTF	TGCGCCAGCAGCCCAGGACAGAGCAACTATGGCTACACCTTC